The present TCR beta chain was sequenced within a study of T cells after posttransplantation cyclophosphamide. A note on this clone: Its target is not known.

Produced via immunoSEQ multiplex PCR; TCRdb's table is partial and in-frame only. The sample yields under 3,500 clones, 80% to 85% seen once. Findings and caveats of the study: Recipient CMV seropositivity and CMV reactivation strongly tracked TRB clonality. Blood and skin or GI T cell repertoires showed limited TRB overlap. Later post-transplant blood repertoires were often dominated by donor CD8+ memory clones.

CDR1 is SEHNR and CDR2 is FQNEAQ in the germline V gene (reference sequence). With 5 bases removed from V and 7 bases from J, the gap between germline ends came to 18 bases. The CDR3 is 15 residues long. The genes are TRBV7-9 and TRBJ1-5, with D possibly matching TRBD1 (6 bases). Material for sequencing was CD8+ T cells sorted from bone marrow. The TCR sequence derives from a woman aged 55 to 70 in good health, CMV-negative, and a related stem cell transplant donor. The CDR3 here is CASSASGAGDQPQHF. In nucleotides, the CDR3 is TGTGCCAGCAGCGCCTCTGGGGCAGGGGACCAGCCCCAGCATTTT.